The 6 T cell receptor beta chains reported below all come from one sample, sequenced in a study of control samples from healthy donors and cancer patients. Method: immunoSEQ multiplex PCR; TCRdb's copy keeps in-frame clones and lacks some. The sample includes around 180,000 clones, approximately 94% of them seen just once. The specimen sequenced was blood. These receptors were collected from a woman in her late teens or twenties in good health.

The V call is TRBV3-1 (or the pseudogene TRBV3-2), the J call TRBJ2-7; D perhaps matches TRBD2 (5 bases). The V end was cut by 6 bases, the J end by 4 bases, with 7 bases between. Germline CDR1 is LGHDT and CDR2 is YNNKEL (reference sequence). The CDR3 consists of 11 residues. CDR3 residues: CASRSGYEQYF. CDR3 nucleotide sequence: TGTGCCAGCAGATCGGGATACGAGCAGTACTTC.

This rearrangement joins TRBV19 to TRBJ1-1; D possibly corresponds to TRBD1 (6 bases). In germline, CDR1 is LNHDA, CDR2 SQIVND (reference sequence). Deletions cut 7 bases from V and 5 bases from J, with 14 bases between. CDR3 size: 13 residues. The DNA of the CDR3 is TGTGCCAGTATTGGCAGGGGTTGGACTGAAGCTTTCTTT. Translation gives CASIGRGWTEAFF.

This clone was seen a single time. In DNA form, the CDR3 reads TGTGCCAGCAGCCGCCGGGGGAGCACCGAAGCTTTCTTT. Its protein is CASSRRGSTEAFF. The chain carries TRBV11-3 and TRBJ1-1, with a possible D match to TRBD1 (5 bases). The CDR3 is 13 residues long. V lost 5 bases and J 8 bases, leaving 15 bases between the germline ends. The germline V gene has CDR1 SGHNT and CDR2 YENEEA.

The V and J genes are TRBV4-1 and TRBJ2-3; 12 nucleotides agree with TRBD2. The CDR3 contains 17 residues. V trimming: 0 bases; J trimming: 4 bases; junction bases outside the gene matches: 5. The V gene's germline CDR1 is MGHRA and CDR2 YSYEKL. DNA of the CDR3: TGCGCCAGCAGCCAAGACCGGACTAGCGGGATGGCAGATACGCAGTATTTT. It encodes CASSQDRTSGMADTQYF.

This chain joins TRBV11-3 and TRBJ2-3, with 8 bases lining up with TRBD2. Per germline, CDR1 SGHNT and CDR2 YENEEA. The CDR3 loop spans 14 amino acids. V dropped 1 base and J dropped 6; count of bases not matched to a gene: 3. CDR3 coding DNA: TGTGCCAGCAGCTTAGTGGCTAGCGGGGATACGCAGTATTTT. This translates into CASSLVASGDTQYF.

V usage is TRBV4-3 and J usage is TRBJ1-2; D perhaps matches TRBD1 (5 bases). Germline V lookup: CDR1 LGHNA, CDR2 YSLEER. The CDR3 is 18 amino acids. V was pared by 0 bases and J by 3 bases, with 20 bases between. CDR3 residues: CASSQDGAGRPWDYGYTF. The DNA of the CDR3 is TGCGCCAGCAGCCAAGATGGAGCAGGGCGGCCTTGGGACTATGGCTACACCTTC.